This T cell receptor (beta chain) was documented in a study of control samples from healthy donors and cancer patients. The CDR3 contains 14 residues. V shed 3 bases, J shed 10 bases, and the junction held 7 bases outside the gene matches. Germline lookup yields CDR1 KGHSH and CDR2 LQKENI. Some clones are missing from TCRdb's copy, which holds only in-frame ones; the method was immunoSEQ multiplex PCR. The sample has 110,000 to 150,000 clones; 75% to 90% are singletons. This chain connects TRBV18 to TRBJ2-1; TRBD1 matches 9 bases. Input material: blood. This clonotype was sampled from a woman in her thirties in good health. CDR3 residues: CASSPGQGVGEQFF. The CDR3 DNA sequence: TGTGCCAGCTCACCGGGACAGGGCGTCGGGGAGCAGTTCTTC.